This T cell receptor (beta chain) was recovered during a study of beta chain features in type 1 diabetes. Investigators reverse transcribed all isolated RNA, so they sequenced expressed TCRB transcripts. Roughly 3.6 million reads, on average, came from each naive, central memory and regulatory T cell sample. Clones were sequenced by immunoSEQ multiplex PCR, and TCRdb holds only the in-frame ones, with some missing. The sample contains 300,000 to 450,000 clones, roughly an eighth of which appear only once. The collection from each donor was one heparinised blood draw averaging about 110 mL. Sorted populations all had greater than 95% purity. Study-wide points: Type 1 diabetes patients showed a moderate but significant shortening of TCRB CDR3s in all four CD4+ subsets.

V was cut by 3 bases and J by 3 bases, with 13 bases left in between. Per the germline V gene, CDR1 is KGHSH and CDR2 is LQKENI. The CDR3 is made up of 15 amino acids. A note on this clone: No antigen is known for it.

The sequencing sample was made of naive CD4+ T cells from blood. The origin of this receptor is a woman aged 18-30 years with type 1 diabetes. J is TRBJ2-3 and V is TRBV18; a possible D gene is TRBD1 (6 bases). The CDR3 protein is CASSPVQGLTDTQYF. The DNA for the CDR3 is TGTGCCAGCTCACCGGTTCAGGGGTTGACAGATACGCAGTATTTT.